The rows below give T cell receptor beta chains drawn from one sample of a study of blood T cell repertoires in COVID-19. The assay was immunoSEQ multiplex PCR, and TCRdb's table has in-frame clones only and misses some. Among approximately 280,000 clones listed, 90% were seen once. Sequencing was carried out using PBMCs or T cells enriched from blood (not recorded which). These receptors all stem from a young woman with acute COVID-19. Both conserved end residues are part of each CDR3. A D gene is named only where the DNA matches it firmly. Clone size is not always given. Where it is, it says once, few, many or a class for expanded clones.

TRBJ1-6 TRBV30 once NA TGTGCCTGGAGTAGGGGCGCAGGATCCTATAATTCACCCCTCCACTTT CAWSRGAGSYNSPLHF
TRBJ2-3 TRBV30 few TRBD2 TGTGCCTGGTCGACTAGCGGGAGCACAGATACGCAGTATTTT CAWSTSGSTDTQYF
TRBJ1-4 TRBV27 NA TRBD1 TGTGCCAGCAGTTTCTCAGGACAGGGAGTTACGTCCTATGAAAAACTGTTTTTT CASSFSGQGVTSYEKLFF
TRBJ2-5 TRBV5-1 NA NA TGCGCCAGCAGCTTGGCCTCCACGGAGGAGACCCAGTACTTC CASSLASTEETQYF
TRBJ1-2 TRBV2 NA NA TGTGCCAGCAGTCGGTCAGGGGATGGCTACACCTTC CASSRSGDGYTF
TRBJ1-3 TRBV7-6 NA TRBD1 TGTGCCAGCAGCTCCCGACAGGGGGCGCGTGGAAACACCATATATTTT CASSSRQGARGNTIYF
TRBJ1-1 TRBV5-1 NA TRBD1 TGCGCCAGCAGTTCCCGACCCCAGGGACAGGGGCAGAACACTGAAGCTTTCTTT CASSSRPQGQGQNTEAFF
TRBJ1-2 TRBV2 once TRBD1 TGTGCCAGCAGAGGGACAGGAAGACGTGGCTACACCTTC CASRGTGRRGYTF
TRBJ2-1 TRBV4-1 NA TRBD2 TGCGCCAGCAGCCAACCGACTAGCGCCAGCAACTATGAGCAGTTCTTC CASSQPTSASNYEQFF
TRBJ2-7 TRBV7-2 NA TRBD1 TGTGCCAGCAGCTTAGTGACAGGGGGCAGGTCCGAGCAGTACTTC CASSLVTGGRSEQYF
TRBJ2-3 TRBV5-8 NA NA TGTGCCAGCAGCTTGGGTGACAGCAGCACAGATACGCAGTATTTT CASSLGDSSTDTQYF
TRBJ2-7 TRBV27 NA TRBD2 TGTGCCAGCAGCAGGACTAGCGGGAGCTACGAGCAGTACTTC CASSRTSGSYEQYF
TRBJ1-3 TRBV19 NA NA TGTGCCAGTAGTGCAGGCCAGAAGGGAAACACCATATATTTT CASSAGQKGNTIYF
TRBJ2-3 TRBV30 NA NA TGTGCCTGGACCCCCCAGGGGGGAGGTACAGATACGCAGTATTTT CAWTPQGGGTDTQYF
TRBJ2-2 TRBV12-2 NA NA TGTGCAAGTCGCCCCCGCCCCCCTAGCGGGAGGCGGAACACCGGGGAGCTGTTTTTT CASRPRPPSGRRNTGELFF
TRBJ2-1 TRBV4-3 NA TRBD2 TGCGCCAGCAGCCAAGGTAGCGGGACTTACAATGAGCAGTTCTTC CASSQGSGTYNEQFF
TRBJ1-2 TRBV20-1 NA NA TGCAGTGCTAGAGATAGCCTCTCTGGTACCTTC CSARDSLSGTF
TRBJ2-2 TRBV18 NA NA TGTGCCAGCTCACCACAGGCGGTAGGCAGTATGGTCACCGGGGAGCTGTTTTTT CASSPQAVGSMVTGELFF
TRBJ2-7 TRBV25-1 NA TRBD2 TGTGCCAGCAGTGATCTGGCGGGAGGTTATGAGCAGTACTTC CASSDLAGGYEQYF
TRBJ2-1 TRBV7-2 NA TRBD2 TGTGCCAGCAACTCCATAACGGGGGTTAGCGGGAACTACAATGAGCAGTTCTTC CASNSITGVSGNYNEQFF
TRBJ2-5 TRBV11-2 NA TRBD2 TGTGCCAGCAGACCCGGACTAGCGGGAGCGACCCAGTACTTC CASRPGLAGATQYF
TRBJ1-6 TRBV11-2 NA NA TGTGCCAGCAGCTTAATGGGGGCTTCATCGCCCTATAATTCACCCCTCCACTTT CASSLMGASSPYNSPLHF